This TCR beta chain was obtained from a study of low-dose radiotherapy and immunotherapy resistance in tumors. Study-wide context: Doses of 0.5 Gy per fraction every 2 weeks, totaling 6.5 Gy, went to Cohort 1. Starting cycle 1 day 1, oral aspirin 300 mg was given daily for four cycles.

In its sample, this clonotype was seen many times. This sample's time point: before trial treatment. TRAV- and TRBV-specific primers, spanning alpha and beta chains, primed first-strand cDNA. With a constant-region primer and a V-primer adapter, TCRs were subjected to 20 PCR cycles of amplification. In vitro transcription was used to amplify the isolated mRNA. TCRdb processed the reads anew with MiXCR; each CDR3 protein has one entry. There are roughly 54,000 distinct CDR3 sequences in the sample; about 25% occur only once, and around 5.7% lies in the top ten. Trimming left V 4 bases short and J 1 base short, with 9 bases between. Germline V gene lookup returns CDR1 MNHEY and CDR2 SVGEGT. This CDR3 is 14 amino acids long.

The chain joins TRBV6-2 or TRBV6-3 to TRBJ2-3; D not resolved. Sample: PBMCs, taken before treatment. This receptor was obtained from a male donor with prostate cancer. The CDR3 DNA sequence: TGTGCCAGCAGTTTAGGGCTAGGCACAGATACGCAGTATTTT. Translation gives CASSLGLGTDTQYF.